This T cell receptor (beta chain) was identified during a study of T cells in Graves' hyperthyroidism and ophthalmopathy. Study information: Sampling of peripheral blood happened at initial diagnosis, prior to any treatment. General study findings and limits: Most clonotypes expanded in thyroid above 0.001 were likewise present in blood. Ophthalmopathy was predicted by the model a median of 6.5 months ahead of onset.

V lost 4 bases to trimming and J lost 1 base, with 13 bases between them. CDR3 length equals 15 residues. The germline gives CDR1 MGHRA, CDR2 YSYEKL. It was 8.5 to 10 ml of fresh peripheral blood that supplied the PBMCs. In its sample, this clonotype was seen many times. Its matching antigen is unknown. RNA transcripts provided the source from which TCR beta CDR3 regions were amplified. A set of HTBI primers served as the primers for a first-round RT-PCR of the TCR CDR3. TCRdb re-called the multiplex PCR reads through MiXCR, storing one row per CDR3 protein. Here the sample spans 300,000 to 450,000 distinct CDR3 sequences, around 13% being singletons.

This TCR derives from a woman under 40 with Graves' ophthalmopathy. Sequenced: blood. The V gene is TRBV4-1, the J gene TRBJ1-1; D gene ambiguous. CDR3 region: CASSRPDSGNTEAFF. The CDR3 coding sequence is TGCGCCAGCAGCCGCCCCGACTCCGGGAACACTGAAGCTTTCTTT.